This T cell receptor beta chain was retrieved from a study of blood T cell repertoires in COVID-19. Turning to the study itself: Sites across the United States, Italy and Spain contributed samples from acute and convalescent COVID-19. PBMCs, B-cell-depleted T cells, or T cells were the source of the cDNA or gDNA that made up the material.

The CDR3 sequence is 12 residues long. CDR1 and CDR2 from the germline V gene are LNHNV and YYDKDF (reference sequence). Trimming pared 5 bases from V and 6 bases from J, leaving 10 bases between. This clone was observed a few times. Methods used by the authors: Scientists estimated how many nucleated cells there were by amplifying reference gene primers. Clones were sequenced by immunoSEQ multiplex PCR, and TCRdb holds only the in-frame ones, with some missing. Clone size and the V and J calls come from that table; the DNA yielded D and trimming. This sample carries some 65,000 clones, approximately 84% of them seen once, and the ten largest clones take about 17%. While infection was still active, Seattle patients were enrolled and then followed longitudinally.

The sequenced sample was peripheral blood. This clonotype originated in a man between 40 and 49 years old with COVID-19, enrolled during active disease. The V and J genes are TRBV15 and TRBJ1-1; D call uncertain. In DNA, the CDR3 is TGTGCCACCAGCGCCCGCGCCGCTGAAGCTTTCTTT. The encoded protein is CATSARAAEAFF.